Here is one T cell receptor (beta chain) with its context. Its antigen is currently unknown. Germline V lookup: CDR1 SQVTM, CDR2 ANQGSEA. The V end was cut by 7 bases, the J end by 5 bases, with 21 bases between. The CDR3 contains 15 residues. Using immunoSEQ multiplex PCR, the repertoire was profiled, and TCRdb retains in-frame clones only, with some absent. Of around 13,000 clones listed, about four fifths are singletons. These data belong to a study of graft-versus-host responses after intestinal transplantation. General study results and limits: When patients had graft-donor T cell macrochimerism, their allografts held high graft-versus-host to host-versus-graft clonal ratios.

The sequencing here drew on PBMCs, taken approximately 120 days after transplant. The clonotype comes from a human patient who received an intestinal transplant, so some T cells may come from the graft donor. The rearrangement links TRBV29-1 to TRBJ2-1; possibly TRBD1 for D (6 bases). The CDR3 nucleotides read TGCAGCGCTCCTTACCAGGGGTACCCCAACAATGAGCAGTTCTTC. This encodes CSAPYQGYPNNEQFF.